This entry lists 20 T cell receptor beta chains sequenced from one sample in a study of cytomegalovirus exposure and HLA in healthy donors. Both 60 Vbeta primers and 13 Jbeta primers went into the PCR. The assay was immunoSEQ multiplex PCR, and TCRdb's table has in-frame clones only and misses some. Of 180,000 or so clones in the sample, roughly 9.5% are singletons; the top ten hold 1% to 1.5%. The sample was PBMCs. These receptors originate from a woman in her thirties in good health and CMV-seropositive.

J is TRBJ2-5 and V is TRBV5-8; possibly TRBD1 for D (6 bases). The CDR3 contains 16 residues. Trimming stripped 4 bases from V and 2 bases from J, with 18 bases between. Germline loops: CDR1 SGHTS, CDR2 YDEGEE. The CDR3 DNA reads TGTGCCAGCAGCCTTATTCGGGACACACTACAAGAGACCCAGTACTTC. Residues: CASSLIRDTLQETQYF. Together with reference TRBV5-8 and TRBJ2-5, the CDR3 gives the full variable domain: EAGVTQSPTHLIKTRGQQATLRCSPISGHTSVYWYQQALGLGLQFLLWYDEGEERNRGNFPPRFSGRQFPNYSSELNVNALELEDSALYLCASSLIRDTLQETQYFGPGTRLLVL.

There are a few counts of this clone. The rearrangement links TRBV29-1 to TRBJ1-3, with D hard to call. The CDR3 consists of 12 residues. Trimming took off 4 bases at V and 6 bases at J, with 10 bases between the two ends. Germline CDR1 is SQVTM and CDR2 is ANQGSEA. In DNA, the CDR3 is TGCAGCGTTGGTGAAGCAACAAACACCATATATTTT. This translates into CSVGEATNTIYF.

The genes are TRBV14 and TRBJ2-7, with TRBD1 matching 11 bases. J was trimmed by 6 bases and V by 7 bases; bases with no gene match: 2. Germline loops: CDR1 SGHDN, CDR2 FVKESK. The CDR3 runs to 12 residues. The CDR3 bases are TGTGCCAGCACGGGACAGGGGGTCGAGCAGTACTTC. Amino acids: CASTGQGVEQYF.

The rearrangement uses TRBV6-4 and TRBJ1-1, with 7 nucleotides matching TRBD1. V shed 4 bases, J shed 0 bases, and the junction held 5 bases outside the gene matches. CDR3 size: 15 residues. CDR1 is MRHNA and CDR2 is SNTAGT in the germline V gene. CDR3 residues: CASSGGTAMNTEAFF. In DNA form, the CDR3 reads TGTGCCAGCAGTGGGGGGACAGCCATGAACACTGAAGCTTTCTTT.

This clone has just a few counts. The chain couples TRBV30 to TRBJ1-4, with D perhaps matching TRBD1 (5 bases). This CDR3 is 14 amino acids long. The germline CDR1 and CDR2 sequences are GTSNPN and SVGIG (reference sequence). V shed 1 base and J shed 8 bases, with 14 bases lying between them. The CDR3 region is CAWSEWGVTEKLFF. The CDR3 DNA is TGTGCCTGGAGTGAGTGGGGGGTTACAGAAAAACTGTTTTTT.

This chain links TRBV10-1 with TRBJ1-4; the D gene is possibly TRBD1 (6 bases). The CDR3 covers 16 residues. The V gene's germline CDR1 is WNHNN and CDR2 SYGVQD (reference sequence). The V end lost 0 bases, the J end lost 0 bases, and 8 bases lay between the germline ends. This chain's CDR3 is CASSESRQATNEKLFF. In DNA, the CDR3 is TGCGCCAGCAGTGAGTCCCGACAGGCAACTAATGAAAAACTGTTTTTT.

The rearrangement joins TRBV7-9 to TRBJ1-1; D gene uncertain. CDR1 and CDR2 from the germline V gene are SEHNR and FQNEAQ (reference sequence). With 5 bases removed from V and 4 bases from J, the gap between germline ends came to 8 bases. CDR3 size: 12 residues. The CDR3 coding sequence is TGTGCCAGCAGCCGGGGTAGCACTGAAGCTTTCTTT. This encodes CASSRGSTEAFF.

In this sample, this clone turned up a few times. The gene calls are TRBV7-9 and TRBJ2-7; TRBD1 matches at 10 bases. The CDR3 covers 14 residues. V trimming: 3 bases; J trimming: 6 bases; junction bases outside the gene matches: 5. From germline, CDR1 is SEHNR and CDR2 FQNEAQ (reference sequence). Here the CDR3 reads CASSLVRDRGEQYF. The CDR3, as DNA: TGTGCCAGCAGCTTGGTCCGGGACAGGGGCGAGCAGTACTTC.

The table lists this clone with a few counts. The J gene is TRBJ1-1, the V gene TRBV5-1; 7 bases fit TRBD1. The junction had 14 bases not matched to a gene; V was cut back by 3 bases and J by 6 bases. The germline gives CDR1 SGHRS, CDR2 YFSETQ. The CDR3 is made up of 16 amino acids. This CDR3 is CASSSGTAILTAEAFF. The CDR3 bases are TGCGCCAGCAGCTCAGGGACAGCCATCCTGACCGCTGAAGCTTTCTTT.

This clone was detected only a few times. This chain connects TRBV29-1 to TRBJ1-2; TRBD1 agrees at 11 bases. Germline values: CDR1 SQVTM, CDR2 ANQGSEA. The CDR3 loop spans 15 amino acids. With V trimmed by 1 base and J by 7 bases, 8 bases remained unmatched. The DNA of the CDR3 is TGCAGCGTTGAAGGGGGAAGGGGGACAGGGGGTGGCTACACCTTC. Protein sequence: CSVEGGRGTGGGYTF.

This clone was detected only a few times. This chain links TRBV18 with TRBJ2-1; 8 nucleotides agree with TRBD2. CDR1 and CDR2 from the germline V gene are KGHSH and LQKENI. The V segment lost 2 bases and the J segment 0 bases; nucleotides outside the gene matches: 6. The CDR3 has 17 amino acids. The CDR3 reads CASSPILAESSYNEQFF. The CDR3 DNA sequence: TGTGCCAGCTCACCAATACTAGCGGAGAGCTCCTACAATGAGCAGTTCTTC.

This clone was counted only a few times. V and J are TRBV5-1 and TRBJ2-3, with TRBD2 matching 10 bases. This CDR3 comprises 16 residues. The germline gives CDR1 SGHRS, CDR2 YFSETQ. Trimming at V came to 0 bases and at J to 5 bases, leaving 6 bases not matched to a gene. CDR3 sequence reads: CASSLARASGRDTQYF. In nucleotides, the CDR3 is TGCGCCAGCAGCTTGGCCAGGGCTAGCGGGAGAGATACGCAGTATTTT.

J is TRBJ2-3 and V is TRBV6-1, with 10 positions matching TRBD1. The J segment lost 3 bases and the V segment lost 5 bases, leaving 5 bases of the junction unmatched. From germline, CDR1 is MNHNS and CDR2 SASEGT. This CDR3 is 15 amino acids long. The CDR3 spells CASSRDRGGTDTQYF. The CDR3 nucleotides are TGTGCCAGCAGTCGGGACAGGGGTGGGACAGATACGCAGTATTTT.

The V and J genes are TRBV7-9 and TRBJ2-5; D ambiguous. The V and J ends lost 5 bases and 3 bases respectively, with 19 bases between them. There are 16 residues in the CDR3. Germline V gene data show CDR1 as SEHNR and CDR2 as FQNEAQ (reference sequence). This CDR3 reads CASSLGVRPSKETQYF. The CDR3 DNA reads TGTGCCAGCAGCCTGGGCGTGAGACCTTCAAAAGAGACCCAGTACTTC.

The chain couples TRBV18 to TRBJ2-3, with a possible D match to TRBD1 (5 bases). The CDR3 has 15 amino acids. The germline CDR1 and CDR2 sequences are KGHSH and LQKENI. V lost 2 bases and J 6 bases, leaving 15 bases between the germline ends. CDR3 loop: CASSPYAGRTDTQYF. Written as DNA, the CDR3 is TGTGCCAGCTCACCATATGCAGGGCGGACGGATACGCAGTATTTT.

The table lists this clone with a few counts. The chain has TRBV10-2 and TRBJ2-1; 9 bases are shared with TRBD2. V lost 7 bases to trimming and J lost 6 bases; unmatched junction nucleotides: 13. Germline V gene sequence: CDR1 WSHSY, CDR2 SAAADI. The CDR3 sequence is 16 residues long. In nucleotides, the CDR3 is TGCGCCAGCAAAGGACTAGCGACCTCAACCAGCAATGAGCAGTTCTTC. Translated: CASKGLATSTSNEQFF.

The chain uses TRBV2 and TRBJ2-1, with TRBD2 as a possible D gene (5 bases). Germline V gene data show CDR1 as SNHLY and CDR2 as FYNNEI. The CDR3 has 13 amino acids. V lost 6 bases and J 3 bases, leaving 9 bases between the germline ends. CDR3 DNA sequence: TGTGCCAGCAGGGCCAGCGGCTACAATGAGCAGTTCTTC. Translated, it gives CASRASGYNEQFF.

Worth noting for this clone: A read error may produce the germline difference seen at one junction end. The J gene is TRBJ2-3, the V gene TRBV30, with 9 nucleotides matching TRBD2. This CDR3 region has 17 residues. The germline CDR1 and CDR2 sequences are GTSNPN and SVGIG (reference sequence). This chain's CDR3 is CAWSDYPRTSDTDKQYF. The CDR3, as DNA: TGTGCCTGGAGCGACTACCCACGGACTAGCGACACAGATAAGCAGTATTTT.

This clone has more than one count but fewer than ten. V usage is TRBV6-6 and J usage is TRBJ2-1, with D possibly being TRBD2 (6 bases). V was trimmed by 8 bases and J by 9 bases, leaving 17 bases between them. The CDR3 loop spans 13 amino acids. The germline V gene has CDR1 MNHNY and CDR2 SVGAGI (reference sequence). CDR3 sequence: CASVAAGRSEQFF. The CDR3 region has the DNA TGTGCCAGCGTTGCGGCGGGGAGGAGTGAGCAGTTCTTC.

The rearrangement joins TRBV20-1 to TRBJ2-7; weak D call: TRBD1 (5 bases). The ends were cut back, 2 bases at V and 3 bases at J, with 5 bases in the middle. Germline V gives CDR1 DFQATT, CDR2 SNEGSKA (reference sequence). There are 11 residues in the CDR3. The CDR3 loop is CSARQGYEQYF. CDR3 sequence (DNA): TGCAGTGCTAGACAGGGCTACGAGCAGTACTTC.